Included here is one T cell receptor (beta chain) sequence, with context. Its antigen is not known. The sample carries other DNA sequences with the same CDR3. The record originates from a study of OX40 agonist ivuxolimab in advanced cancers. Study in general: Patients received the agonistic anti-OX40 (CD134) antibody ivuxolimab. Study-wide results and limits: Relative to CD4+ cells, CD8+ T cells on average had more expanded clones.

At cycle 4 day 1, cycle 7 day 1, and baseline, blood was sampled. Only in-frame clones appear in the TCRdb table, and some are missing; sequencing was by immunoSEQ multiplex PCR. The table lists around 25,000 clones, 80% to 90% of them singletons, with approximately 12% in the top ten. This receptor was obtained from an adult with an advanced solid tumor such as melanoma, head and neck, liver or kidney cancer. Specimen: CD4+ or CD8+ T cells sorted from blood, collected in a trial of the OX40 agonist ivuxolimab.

CDR3 in DNA: TGCGCCAGCAGTCAATCGGGACTGGAGGGACGGGTCCCTAATTCACCCCTCCACTTT. Protein product: CASSQSGLEGRVPNSPLHF. The chain recombines TRBV23-1 with TRBJ1-6; D possibly corresponds to TRBD1 (5 bases). Being an ORF, TRBV23-1 has a function that is uncertain. V lost 0 bases, J lost 6 bases, and 21 bases lay in between. The CDR3 consists of 19 residues.